This is a list of T cell receptor beta chains from one sample in a study of blood T cell repertoires in COVID-19. Assay used: immunoSEQ multiplex PCR; TCRdb lists only in-frame clones, some missing. The table lists under 85,000 clones, less than 90% of them singletons. Sample: peripheral blood. The receptors shown here come from a man in his forties or fifties with acute or convalescent COVID-19. The CDR3 runs from the conserved cysteine through the conserved F or W. D genes are given only for firm matches. The listing skips clone size in some rows; elsewhere it reads once, few, many or a size class.

cdr3_length clone_size j_call v_call d_call cdr3_aa cdr3_nt
13 once TRBJ1-1 TRBV7-8 NA CASSTQENTEAFF TGTGCCAGCAGCACTCAAGAGAACACTGAAGCTTTCTTT
15 NA TRBJ2-5 TRBV7-9 TRBD2 CASSFGLADQETQYF TGTGCCAGCAGCTTCGGACTAGCGGATCAAGAGACCCAGTACTTC
15 NA TRBJ2-1 TRBV28 TRBD1 CASRIGTGPQGEQFF TGTGCCAGCAGAATTGGGACAGGGCCCCAGGGGGAGCAGTTCTTC
14 NA TRBJ1-2 TRBV4-3 NA CASSQDYHNYGYTF TGCGCCAGCAGCCAAGACTATCATAACTATGGCTACACCTTC
16 NA TRBJ1-3 TRBV9 TRBD1 CASSVANRGTGNTIYF TGTGCCAGCAGCGTAGCTAACAGGGGAACTGGAAACACCATATATTTT
14 NA TRBJ1-2 TRBV30 NA CAWIPDSSTYGYTF TGTGCCTGGATCCCCGACAGCAGCACCTATGGCTACACCTTC
16 NA TRBJ1-5 TRBV10-3 NA CAISPGQQNSNQPQHF TGTGCCATCAGTCCCGGACAGCAAAATAGCAATCAGCCCCAGCATTTT
18 NA TRBJ1-5 TRBV19 NA CASSMWLVRQGSNQPQHF TGTGCCAGTAGTATGTGGTTAGTTCGGCAGGGTAGCAATCAGCCCCAGCATTTT
15 NA TRBJ2-1 TRBV3-1/TRBV3-2 TRBD2 CASSLTSQSYNEQFF TGTGCCAGCAGTCTGACTAGCCAGTCCTACAATGAGCAGTTCTTC
15 NA TRBJ1-2 TRBV30 TRBD1 CAWSVQAGGIDGYTF TGTGCCTGGAGTGTACAAGCAGGGGGCATAGATGGCTACACCTTC
13 NA TRBJ2-1 TRBV19 NA CASSREVRFEQFF TGTGCCAGTAGTCGAGAGGTGAGGTTTGAGCAGTTCTTC
11 NA TRBJ2-1 TRBV29-1 NA CSVVTGNEQFF TGCAGCGTTGTAACGGGCAATGAGCAGTTCTTC
18 NA TRBJ2-1 TRBV6-2/TRBV6-3 TRBD2 CASSYTLAGSVPYNEQFF TGTGCCAGCAGTTACACACTAGCGGGGAGTGTACCTTACAATGAGCAGTTCTTC
16 once TRBJ2-1 TRBV10-3 TRBD1 CAISEARDRAYNEQFF TGTGCCATCAGTGAGGCCCGGGACAGGGCTTACAATGAGCAGTTCTTC
14 NA TRBJ1-1 TRBV7-2 NA CASSLARVGTEAFF TGTGCCAGCAGCTTAGCCAGGGTGGGGACTGAAGCTTTCTTT
14 NA TRBJ1-2 TRBV18 TRBD1 CASSLRDREDGYTF TGTGCCAGCTCACTCCGGGACAGGGAAGATGGCTACACCTTC
15 NA TRBJ1-1 TRBV19 NA CASSRLQVMNTEAFF TGTGCCAGTAGTCGATTACAAGTTATGAACACTGAAGCTTTCTTT
18 NA TRBJ1-2 TRBV4-1 TRBD1 CASSQEASQGAAGYGYTF TGCGCCAGCAGCCAAGAAGCCTCACAGGGGGCGGCCGGCTATGGCTACACCTTC
15 once TRBJ1-6 TRBV28 NA CASRVAGVVNSPLHF TGTGCCAGCAGGGTGGCAGGGGTAGTTAATTCACCCCTCCACTTT
15 NA TRBJ1-2 TRBV3-1/TRBV3-2 NA CASSQEGLTNYGYTF TGTGCCAGCAGCCAAGAGGGACTTACTAACTATGGCTACACCTTC
11 NA TRBJ2-7 TRBV30 NA CAWSRNNEQYF TGTGCCTGGAGCAGAAATAACGAGCAGTACTTC
13 NA TRBJ2-7 TRBV11-3 NA CASTKSYSYEQYF TGTGCCAGCACCAAGAGCTACTCCTACGAGCAGTACTTC
16 NA TRBJ1-5 TRBV19 NA CASSIPGDYSNQPQHF TGTGCCAGTAGTATTCCGGGAGATTATAGCAATCAGCCCCAGCATTTT
15 NA TRBJ2-2 TRBV18 TRBD1 CASSEGQGDTGELFF TGTGCCAGCTCAGAGGGACAGGGTGACACCGGGGAGCTGTTTTTT
15 NA TRBJ1-5 TRBV6-5 NA CASSRGGGGNQPQHF TGTGCCAGCAGCCGGGGAGGCGGAGGGAATCAGCCCCAGCATTTT
14 NA TRBJ2-2 TRBV6-2/TRBV6-3 TRBD2 CASSRTSSTGELFF TGTGCCAGCAGTAGGACTAGCTCCACCGGGGAGCTGTTTTTT
15 NA TRBJ2-7 TRBV7-2 TRBD2 CASSLLAGENYEQYF TGTGCCAGCAGCCTACTAGCGGGGGAAAACTACGAGCAGTACTTC
14 NA TRBJ1-5 TRBV28 NA CASSLIGRYQPQHF TGTGCCAGCAGTTTAATAGGGAGGTATCAGCCCCAGCATTTT